This T cell receptor (beta chain) was obtained from a study of graft-versus-host responses after intestinal transplantation. About the research overall: Induction using anti-thymocyte globulin, followed by tacrolimus and steroids for roughly 3 years, was given to all recipients. Study observations and caveats: Declines in HvG clones occurring early post-transplant were associated with peak circulating GvH clone levels. There were GvH clones found in recipient marrow, and some of them appeared first in ileum or blood. Within the allografts of patients who had graft-donor T cell macrochimerism, graft-versus-host to host-versus-graft clonal ratios were high.

The CDR3 is 13 residues long. Deletions cut 1 base from V and 5 bases from J, with 9 bases between. The germline CDR1 and CDR2 sequences are SGDLS and YYNGEE. As to this clone: Antigen: not known.

Profiled with immunoSEQ multiplex PCR; TCRdb holds only in-frame clones, not every one. The table records under 90,000 clones, 92% of them present only once. V gene TRBV9 combines with J gene TRBJ1-1; D unresolved. Sequencing was performed on PBMCs, taken 98 days after intestinal transplantation. The TCR comes from a human patient who received an intestinal transplant, so some T cells may come from the graft donor. CDR3 DNA sequence: TGTGCCAGCAGCGTACAAGGGCGGACTGAAGCTTTCTTT. It is translated as CASSVQGRTEAFF.